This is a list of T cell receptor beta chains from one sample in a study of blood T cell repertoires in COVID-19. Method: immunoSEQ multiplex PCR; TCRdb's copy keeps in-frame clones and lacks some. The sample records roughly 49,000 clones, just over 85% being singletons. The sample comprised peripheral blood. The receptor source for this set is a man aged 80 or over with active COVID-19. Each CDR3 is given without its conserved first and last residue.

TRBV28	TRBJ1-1	ASSRPGELNTEAF
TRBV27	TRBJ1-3	ASAPGTKGNTIY
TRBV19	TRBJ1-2	ASSQSGVSYT
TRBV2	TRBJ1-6	ASRTGNGSPLH
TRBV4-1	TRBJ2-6	ASSQAPLAGGANVLT
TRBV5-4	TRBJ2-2	ASSLEGSGNTGELF
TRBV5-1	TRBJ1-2	ASSPYVGYGYT
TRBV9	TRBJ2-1	ASSLRQGLENEQF
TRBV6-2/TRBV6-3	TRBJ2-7	ASSYIHLGQRNYEQY
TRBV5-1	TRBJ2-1	ASSPGLAPNPENEQF
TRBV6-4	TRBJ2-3	ASSDGTGRDTQY
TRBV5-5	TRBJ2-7	ASSLAFPGGKYEQY
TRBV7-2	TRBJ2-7	ASSTRTGGTYEQY
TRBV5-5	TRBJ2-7	ASIRGTGSSYEQY
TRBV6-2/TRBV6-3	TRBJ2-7	ASTPGGTGGYEQY
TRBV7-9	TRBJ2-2	ASSLGLGATGELF
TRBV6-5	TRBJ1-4	ASSYSGGSNEKLF
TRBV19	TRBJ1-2	ATSGTGGYGYT
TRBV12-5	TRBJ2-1	ASGLVTVAGGPSGYNEQF
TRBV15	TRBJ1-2	ATSSAGRAFGYT
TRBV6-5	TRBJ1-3	ASSYSRAYGNTIY
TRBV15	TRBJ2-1	ATSWGQGTYNEQF
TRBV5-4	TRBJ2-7	ASSPEVWDEQY
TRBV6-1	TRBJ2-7	ASSESSSMAYEQY
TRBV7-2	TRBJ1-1	ASSMTGGYTEAF
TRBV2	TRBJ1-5	ASTPDRYSNQPQH
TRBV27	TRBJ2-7	ASRPPVGTRDNYEQY
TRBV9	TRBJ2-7	ASSPGGTGYYEQY
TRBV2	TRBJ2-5	ASSERLAGSQETQY
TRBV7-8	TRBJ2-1	ASSQTSGSQF
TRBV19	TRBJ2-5	ASRGLAGALETQY
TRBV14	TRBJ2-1	ASSQYTPGYNEQF
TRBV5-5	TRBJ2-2	ASSPGQGAFWELF
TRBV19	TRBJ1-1	ASSQDRRNTEAF
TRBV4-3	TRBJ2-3	ASSHGNGRDTQY
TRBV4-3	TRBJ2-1	ASSQVGLALSNEQF
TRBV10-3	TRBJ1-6	ATTGEPGGNSPLH
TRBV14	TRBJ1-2	ASSHTGGRDGYT
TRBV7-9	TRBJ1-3	ASSSQLFSGNTIY
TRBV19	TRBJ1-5	ASSFRVGSNQPQH